This T cell receptor (beta chain) was retrieved from a study of blood T cells in healthy people across ages (dated by TCRdb to about 2015). Regarding the complete study: In model experiments, template switching captured roughly one uniquely barcoded TCR beta cDNA molecule for every two T cells. Donors of different ages were randomly distributed across sequencing lanes to avoid experimental bias. Two additional independent replicas of 1 million unique cDNA reads from the same blood draw were analyzed for two donors (one aged 18 to 29 and one aged 80 or older). Age-related changes in TCR beta repertoire diversity were measured in the study by deep sequencing normalized with unique cDNA molecular identifiers. Donors were grouped into four age groups: young (average about 15 years), middle-aged (39), aged (roughly 62) and long-lived (roughly 80). What the authors observed across the whole study: The percentage of naive T cells measured by flow cytometry correlated strongly with observed TCR beta diversity. Compared with the aged group, more naive CD4+ T cells, fewer expanded clones and increased TCR diversity were shown by the long-lived group, suggesting age selection. The CMV infection status of donors was not known, potentially confounding age-related changes in expanded clonotypes. Total diversity estimates from one million sequenced T cells were considered lower bounds and underestimates. Observed TCR beta diversity per million T cells fell roughly linearly with age, and a significant reduction was already apparent by age roughly 40. Since profiling was done on bulk unsorted PBMCs, naive and antigen-experienced compartments could not be conclusively compared.

The CDR3 sequence holds 16 residues, the cysteine and phenylalanine included. Here the CDR3 DNA is all that survives: 48 bases in frame from base 1. V and J are truncated by 3 bases and 0 bases respectively, leaving an intervening sequence of 15 bases. The donors were around 39 Caucasian individuals from Russia, aged roughly 6 to 90 years, who were systemically healthy. Each donor gave about 9.7 milliliters of peripheral blood, drawn into EDTA-treated Vacutainer tubes. Ficoll-Paque density-gradient centrifugation was used to isolate PBMCs, with at least 7 million per sample. Trizol reagent was used to extract total RNA from PBMCs, with at least 5.5 micrograms per sample. The percentages of naive CD45RAhigh/CD27high T cells were determined by flow cytometry on a PBMC aliquot from every donor. In its sample, this clonotype was seen a few times. Its antigen remains undetermined. No clone much larger than this one lies a single base away; base qualities are absent.

The library was generated by 5' RACE. Data came from an Illumina HiSeq 2500. A second roughly 6 to 12 cycle PCR used a sample-barcoded 5' primer and a J-beta primer mix. A template-switch 5' adaptor carrying 12 random nucleotides introduced a unique molecular identifier onto each TCR beta cDNA molecule. At least 2.5 million CDR3-containing paired-end reads were obtained from each sample. All of the RNA was converted into first-strand cDNA using the Mint cDNA synthesis kit, with a TRBC-specific oligonucleotide serving as the primer. After uracil-DNA glycosylase treatment, a first 18-cycle PCR used universal primers M1SS and BC2_uni_R on all cDNA. In the source study's methods: For normalization, 1 million high-quality reads, each with a distinct molecular identifier, were randomly selected from each sample. Reads sharing molecular identifiers were discarded rather than binned into consensus sequences. MiTCR, with a Q25 quality threshold and the strictest error-elimination algorithm, was used for CDR3 identification, clonotype clustering and error correction. A nonparametric unseen species model with Euler transformation was used to estimate lower-bound total TCR beta diversity. Clones were called with MiXCR by TCRdb after fastp trimmed the public reads at Q25, and only in-frame beta chains were retained. Identical CDR3 proteins give one entry, which carries the most common genes and DNA. TCRdb's processing, not the study's, gives the V and J calls here. The sample includes about 1,800,000 distinct CDR3 sequences, with about 28% observed a single time. Roughly 8% of the sample comes from the top ten.

The TCR originated in a woman aged 30 to 39 in good health. The V gene is TRBV12-3 or TRBV12-4 and the J gene is TRBJ2-7; no confident D gene assignment can be made. Sequenced: blood. CDR3 reads: CASSFYPFISSYEQYF. The DNA sequence is given as TGTGCCAGCAGTTTCTACCCTTTCATTAGCTCCTACGAGCAGTACTTC.